This T cell receptor (beta chain) was obtained from a study of OX40 agonist ivuxolimab in advanced cancers. Losses at the gene ends were 4 bases for V and 6 bases for J; bases not matched to a gene: 9. Looked up from germline, CDR1 is LNHDA and CDR2 is SQIVND (reference sequence). This CDR3 is 16 amino acids long. Sequencing used immunoSEQ multiplex PCR; TCRdb keeps in-frame clones, though not all of them. This table has about 77,000 clones, under 90% appearing once. The chain combines TRBV19 with TRBJ2-3; 11 nucleotides match TRBD1. The source is an adult with an advanced solid tumor such as melanoma, head and neck, liver or kidney cancer. Sequencing was performed on CD4+ or CD8+ T cells sorted from blood, taken in a trial of the OX40 agonist ivuxolimab. The CDR3 DNA sequence: TGTGCCAGTAGTACACCTGGACAGGGGGCGCCTGATACGCAGTATTTT. Its protein is CASSTPGQGAPDTQYF.